Below, 21 T cell receptor beta chains from the same sample are listed, as sequenced in a study of response to subunit inactivated influenza vaccine. TCRdb analysed the RT-PCR reads with MiXCR anew, one entry per CDR3 protein. The sample yields about 520,000 distinct CDR3 sequences, approximately 6.9% seen once. Material: PBMCs from blood, obtained 23 to 25 months after vaccination. These receptors originate from a man between 45 and 75 years old who received an inactivated influenza vaccine.

This clonotype appeared many times. V and J are TRBV10-3 and TRBJ1-2; D ambiguous. The CDR3 is made up of 12 amino acids. CDR1 ENHRY and CDR2 SYGVKD come from the germline V gene. V gave up 8 bases and J gave up 3 bases, with 10 bases separating them. The CDR3 nucleotides read TGTGCCATCCTTTCGGTGGACTATGGCTACACCTTC. It yields the protein CAILSVDYGYTF.

Many counts were recorded for this clonotype. The chain has TRBV20-1 and TRBJ2-3; either TRBD1 or TRBD2 may fit D (6 bases each). CDR1 is DFQATT, CDR2 SNEGSKA, per germline (reference sequence). CDR3 size: 15 residues. Trimming cost V 7 bases and J 3 bases, with 20 bases left between them. The CDR3 DNA reads as TGCAGTGTGGGGGACACCACCGGAGGGACAGATACGCAGTATTTT. This translates into CSVGDTTGGTDTQYF.

This clonotype was detected a few times. The rearrangement links TRBV29-1 to TRBJ2-7; no definite D call. The CDR3 is made up of 12 amino acids. Trimming stripped 4 bases from V and 4 bases from J, with 11 bases between. CDR1 is SQVTM, CDR2 ANQGSEA, per germline. Written as DNA, the CDR3 is TGCAGCGTTGCGGCTAGTGTTTACGAGCAGTACTTC. This gives the protein CSVAASVYEQYF.

V is TRBV4-3 and J is TRBJ2-2; no firm D call. The germline V and J ends were trimmed by 1 base and 5 bases, with 14 bases remaining between them. CDR3 length equals 16 residues. From germline, CDR1 is LGHNA and CDR2 YSLEER. Here the CDR3 reads CASSQAVYEWTGELFF. The CDR3 DNA reads TGCGCCAGCAGCCAAGCCGTCTATGAGTGGACCGGGGAGCTGTTTTTT.

The V gene is TRBV10-3, the J gene TRBJ2-7; no definite D call. The V end was cut by 6 bases, the J end by 6 bases, with 12 bases between. CDR3 length equals 12 residues. Germline CDR1 is ENHRY and CDR2 is SYGVKD. CDR3 sequence: CAIRNSQREQYF. The CDR3 region has the DNA TGTGCCATCAGGAACAGCCAACGCGAGCAGTACTTC.

This clonotype was detected ten times or more. This rearrangement joins TRBV5-1 to TRBJ2-1; D might be TRBD2 (5 bases). V was trimmed by 2 bases and J by 0 bases, leaving 9 bases between them. This CDR3 has 15 residues. In germline, CDR1 is SGHRS, CDR2 YFSETQ. The CDR3: CASSFPGSSYNEQFF. For the CDR3, the DNA is TGCGCCAGCAGCTTCCCGGGGAGCTCCTACAATGAGCAGTTCTTC.

This clonotype was detected many times. V and J are TRBV6-1 and TRBJ2-3; tentatively, D is TRBD2 (6 bases). The CDR3 has 17 amino acids. Germline V gene lookup returns CDR1 MNHNS and CDR2 SASEGT. V was shortened by 6 bases and J by 2 bases, with 21 bases between the two germline ends. CDR3 amino acids: CASSRGSFAGITDTQYF. The CDR3 bases are TGTGCCAGCAGCCGGGGGTCCTTTGCGGGGATCACAGATACGCAGTATTTT.

This clonotype was detected ten times or more. The rearrangement uses TRBV27 and TRBJ1-1, with D unresolved. The germline CDR1 and CDR2 sequences are MNHEY and SMNVEV (reference sequence). The CDR3 covers 14 residues. V was clipped by 3 bases and J by 1 base, with 9 bases between them. CDR3 residues: CASSFLTGNTEAFF. The CDR3, as DNA: TGTGCCAGCAGTTTCCTCACTGGGAACACTGAAGCTTTCTTT.

CDR3 sequence: CASSSMDRESTEAFF. The CDR3 DNA follows: TGCGCCAGCAGCTCTATGGACAGGGAGTCTACTGAAGCTTTCTTT. The rearrangement links TRBV5-1 to TRBJ1-1; 8 positions match TRBD1. The J segment lost 5 bases and the V segment lost 3 bases, leaving 9 bases of the junction unmatched. Per germline, CDR1 SGHRS and CDR2 YFSETQ. This CDR3 has 15 residues.

This clonotype came up a few times. The gene calls are TRBV3-1 and TRBJ2-1; D might be TRBD2 (6 bases). CDR1 is LGHDT and CDR2 is YNNKEL in the germline V gene (reference sequence). The V and J ends lost 6 bases and 15 bases respectively, with 15 bases between them. CDR3 length: 11 amino acids. The CDR3, as DNA: TGTGCCAGCAGAAAGCCCGGGACTCCGTTCTTC. Protein sequence: CASRKPGTPFF.

This clonotype occurred a few times. In DNA, the CDR3 is TGTGCCAGCAGCTTGGCCCCAGCGGGGGGGGTTACGCAGTATTTT. This codes for CASSLAPAGGVTQYF. The J gene is TRBJ2-3, the V gene TRBV5-6, with 10 bases fitting TRBD2. J was trimmed by 8 bases and V by 0 bases; bases with no gene match: 6. Germline loops: CDR1 SGHDT, CDR2 YYEEEE. This CDR3 region has 15 residues.

This clonotype turned up a few times. This rearrangement joins TRBV14 to TRBJ1-1; D unresolved. Germline-derived CDR1 and CDR2 are SGHDN and FVKESK. The ends were cut back, 2 bases at V and 0 bases at J, with 13 bases in the middle. This CDR3 has 16 residues. The CDR3 coding sequence is TGTGCCAGCAGCCAACACCACATTTCATTGAACACTGAAGCTTTCTTT. Its translation is CASSQHHISLNTEAFF.

This clonotype has at least ten counts. The gene calls are TRBV25-1 and TRBJ2-2; tentative D call: TRBD1 (5 bases). The CDR3 sequence is 13 residues long. The ends were cut back, 9 bases at V and 7 bases at J, with 15 bases in the middle. Looked up from germline, CDR1 is MGHDK and CDR2 is SYGVNS. The chain's CDR3 is CARSAGWFGELFF. The CDR3 DNA follows: TGTGCCAGGTCGGCAGGGTGGTTCGGGGAGCTGTTTTTT.

The genes are TRBV28 and TRBJ2-5; D remains ambiguous. Trimming took off 8 bases at V and 5 bases at J, with 15 bases between the two ends. This CDR3 has 13 amino acids. Per the germline V gene, CDR1 is MDHEN and CDR2 is SYDVKM. In DNA form, the CDR3 reads TGTGCCAGCGGAAAGCCGGGTGGGGAGACCCAGTACTTC. Translated: CASGKPGGETQYF.

The chain carries TRBV4-3 and TRBJ1-4, with a possible D match to TRBD1 (5 bases). CDR1 and CDR2 from the germline V gene are LGHNA and YSLEER. V was trimmed by 0 bases and J by 8 bases, leaving 16 bases between them. The CDR3 spans 16 residues. The chain's CDR3 is CASSQDPGTAAEKLFF. In nucleotides, the CDR3 is TGCGCCAGCAGCCAAGATCCCGGGACGGCTGCCGAAAAACTGTTTTTT.

This clonotype has a count of ten or more. The chain uses TRBV4-3 and TRBJ2-7; D call uncertain. Germline V gene sequence: CDR1 LGHNA, CDR2 YSLEER. The CDR3 covers 11 residues. The V end was cut by 1 base, the J end by 6 bases, with 4 bases between. The DNA for the CDR3 is TGCGCCAGCAGCCAAGGGGCCGAGCAGTACTTC. It encodes CASSQGAEQYF.

Regarding this clonotype: Germline and junction disagree at one end, which may indicate a read error. This chain links TRBV29-1 with TRBJ1-2, with D unclear. Germline V gene sequence: CDR1 SQVTM, CDR2 ANQGSEA. CDR3 length equals 13 residues. The CDR3 sequence: CSVERLANYGYSF. CDR3 DNA: TGCAGCGTTGAACGGCTAGCTAACTATGGCTACTCCTTC.

Only a few counts were recorded for this clonotype. In nucleotides, the CDR3 is TGTGCCAGCAGCCCCGGGCAGGGGAGGCGCAATCAGCCCCAGCATTTT. This encodes CASSPGQGRRNQPQHF. V usage is TRBV7-9 and J usage is TRBJ1-5, with D maybe TRBD1 (6 bases). Germline assignment: CDR1 SEHNR and CDR2 FQNEAQ (reference sequence). The ends were cut back, 5 bases at V and 2 bases at J, with 16 bases in the middle. The CDR3 spans 16 residues.

This chain joins TRBV9 and TRBJ1-1, with 8 bases identical to TRBD1. The J segment lost 3 bases and the V segment lost 3 bases, leaving 10 bases of the junction unmatched. Germline CDR1 is SGDLS and CDR2 is YYNGEE. CDR3 length: 16 residues. CDR3 region: CASSAPSGGRYTEAFF. CDR3 in DNA: TGTGCCAGCAGCGCACCATCAGGGGGCAGATACACTGAAGCTTTCTTT.

This clonotype was counted a few times. The V and J genes are TRBV7-9 and TRBJ1-1, with D unresolved. Trimming took 5 bases from V and 0 from J, leaving 13 bases between them. The CDR3 has 15 residues. Germline CDR1 is SEHNR and CDR2 is FQNEAQ (reference sequence). Here the CDR3 reads CASSPRAALNTEAFF. Written as DNA, the CDR3 is TGTGCCAGCAGCCCGAGGGCGGCTTTGAACACTGAAGCTTTCTTT.

This clonotype came up a few times. The J gene is TRBJ1-2, the V gene TRBV4-2; weak D call: TRBD1 (6 bases). Between the trimmed V and J ends, which lost 4 bases and 4 bases, there was a span of 13 bases. CDR1 and CDR2 (germline): LGHNA, YNFKEQ. The CDR3 runs to 14 residues. CDR3 bases: TGTGCCAGCAGCCCCCCGGGGGCGACCTATGGCTACACCTTC. Translated: CASSPPGATYGYTF.